The entry below describes one T cell receptor (beta chain). This sample is part of a study of blood T cell repertoires in COVID-19. In the study overall: Sites in the United States, Italy and Spain provided acute and convalescent COVID-19 samples.

Living in about two dozen US areas, the participants were between 18 and 89 years of age. Participants' reported clinical history set cohort assignment. Under the authors' procedure: Cell counts per sample came from amplifying reference gene primers. The table came from immunoSEQ multiplex PCR; TCRdb's copy has only in-frame clones and leaves some out. V, J and clone size are taken as reported in that table, and D and trimming were inferred from the DNA itself. The sample gives a few hundred thousand clones, roughly 89% of which show up once; 1.5% to 2% is in the top ten. Deletions cut 1 base from V and 3 bases from J, with 12 bases between. CDR3 size: 15 residues. CDR1 and CDR2 (germline): MDHEN, SYDVKM.

Sequencing used PBMCs or T cells enriched from blood (not recorded which). The chain combines TRBV28 with TRBJ1-2, with TRBD1 as a possible D gene (6 bases). The sequence came from a young woman who had recovered from COVID-19. CDR3 sequence: CASSLSGGPYYGYTF. CDR3 bases: TGTGCCAGCAGTTTATCCGGGGGGCCATACTATGGCTACACCTTC.